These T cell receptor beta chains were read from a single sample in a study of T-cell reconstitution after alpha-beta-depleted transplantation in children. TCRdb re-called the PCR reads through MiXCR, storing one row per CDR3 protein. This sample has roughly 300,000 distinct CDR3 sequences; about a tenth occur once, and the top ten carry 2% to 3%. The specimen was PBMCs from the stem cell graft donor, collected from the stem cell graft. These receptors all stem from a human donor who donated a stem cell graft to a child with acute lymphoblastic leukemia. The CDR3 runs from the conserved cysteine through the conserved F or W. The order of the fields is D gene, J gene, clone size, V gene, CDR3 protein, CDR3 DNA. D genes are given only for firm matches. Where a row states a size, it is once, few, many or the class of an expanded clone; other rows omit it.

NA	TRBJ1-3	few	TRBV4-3	CASSQTQEGNTIYF	TGCGCCAGCAGCCAAACACAGGAAGGAAACACCATATATTTT
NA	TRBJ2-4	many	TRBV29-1	CSVEGYLGAKNIQYF	TGCAGCGTTGAAGGATACCTGGGTGCCAAAAACATTCAGTACTTC
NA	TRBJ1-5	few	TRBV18	CASSPSSNRNQPQHF	TGTGCCAGCTCACCAAGTTCGAACCGCAATCAGCCCCAGCATTTT
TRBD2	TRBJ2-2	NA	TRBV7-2	CASSLSGLARRTGELFF	TGTGCCAGCAGCTTATCGGGACTAGCCCGGCGCACCGGGGAGCTGTTTTTT
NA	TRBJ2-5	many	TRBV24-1	CATSRRGKRVGIGETQYF	TGTGCCACCAGTCGACGTGGGAAGCGGGTGGGGATCGGAGAGACCCAGTACTTC
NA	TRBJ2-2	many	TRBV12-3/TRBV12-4	CASSFSFTGELFF	TGTGCCAGCAGTTTCTCCTTCACCGGGGAGCTGTTTTTT
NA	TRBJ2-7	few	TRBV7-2	CASSFTSRGYEQYF	TGTGCCAGCAGCTTCACTAGCCGGGGCTACGAGCAGTACTTC
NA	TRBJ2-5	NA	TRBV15	CATSSSSLQETQYF	TGTGCCACCAGCAGCAGTAGTTTACAAGAGACCCAGTACTTC
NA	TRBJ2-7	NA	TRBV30	CAWSVTTQYF	TGTGCCTGGAGTGTTACGACGCAGTACTTC
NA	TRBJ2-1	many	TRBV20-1	CSARDWELTYNEQFF	TGCAGTGCTAGAGATTGGGAGTTGACCTACAATGAGCAGTTCTTC
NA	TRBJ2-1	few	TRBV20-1	CSARQGPSRNEQFF	TGCAGTGCTAGACAGGGTCCTTCTCGGAATGAGCAGTTCTTC
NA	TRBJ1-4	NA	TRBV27	CASSLLGVTNEKLFF	TGTGCCAGCAGTTTATTAGGGGTTACTAATGAAAAACTGTTTTTT
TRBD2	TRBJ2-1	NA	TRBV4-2	CASSQDLSGRARYNEQFF	TGTGCCAGCAGCCAAGATCTGAGCGGGAGGGCCCGTTACAATGAGCAGTTCTTC
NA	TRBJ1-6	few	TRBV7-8	CASSLDAGYNSPLHF	TGTGCCAGCAGCTTAGATGCGGGGTATAATTCACCCCTCCACTTT
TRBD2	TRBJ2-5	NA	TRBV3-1	CASRGLAGGSQETQYF	TGTGCCAGCAGGGGACTGGCGGGAGGGTCCCAAGAGACCCAGTACTTC
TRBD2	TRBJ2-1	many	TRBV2	CASSSPGTRANEQFF	TGTGCCAGCAGTTCCCCCGGGACTAGGGCCAATGAGCAGTTCTTC
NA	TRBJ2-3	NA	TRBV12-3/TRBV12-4	CASSLHREPSTDTQYF	TGTGCCAGCAGCCTTCATCGGGAACCCAGCACAGATACGCAGTATTTT
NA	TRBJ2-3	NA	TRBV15	CATTTAGTLPDTQYF	TGTGCCACCACCACGGCGGGCACCCTTCCAGATACGCAGTATTTT
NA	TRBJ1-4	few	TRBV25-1	CASSEYRGEKLFF	TGTGCCAGCAGTGAATATCGGGGTGAAAAACTGTTTTTT
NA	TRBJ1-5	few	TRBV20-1	CSARGPEGNQPQHF	TGCAGTGCTAGAGGACCGGAGGGCAATCAGCCCCAGCATTTT
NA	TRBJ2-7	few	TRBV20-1	CSAEGLGYEQYF	TGCAGTGCTGAGGGGCTTGGTTACGAGCAGTACTTC
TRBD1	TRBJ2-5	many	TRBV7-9	CASSRWDRGVLGQETQYF	TGTGCCAGCAGCCGGTGGGACAGGGGTGTTTTGGGGCAAGAGACCCAGTACTTC
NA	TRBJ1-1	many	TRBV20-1	CSAPPENTEAFF	TGCAGTGCCCCCCCCGAAAACACTGAAGCTTTCTTT
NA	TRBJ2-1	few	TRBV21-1	CASSKEGSGSIHNEQFF	TGTGCCAGCAGCAAAGAAGGTAGCGGGAGTATCCACAATGAGCAGTTCTTC
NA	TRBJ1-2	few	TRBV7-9	CASSPNNYGYTF	TGTGCCAGCAGCCCTAATAACTATGGCTACACCTTC
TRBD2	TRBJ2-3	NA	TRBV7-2	CASSATSGIWTDTQYF	TGTGCCAGCAGCGCTACTAGCGGGATCTGGACAGATACGCAGTATTTT
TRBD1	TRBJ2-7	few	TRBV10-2	CASRGPGQGYEQYF	TGCGCCAGCAGGGGACCGGGACAGGGCTACGAGCAGTACTTC
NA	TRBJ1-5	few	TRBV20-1	CSASVADSNQPQHF	TGCAGTGCTAGTGTCGCAGATAGCAATCAGCCCCAGCATTTT
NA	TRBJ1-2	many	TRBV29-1	CSVEVGYGYTF	TGCAGCGTTGAAGTTGGCTATGGCTACACCTTC
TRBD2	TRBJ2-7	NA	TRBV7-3	CASSRSSGSSYEQYF	TGTGCCAGCAGCCGCAGTAGCGGGAGCTCCTACGAGCAGTACTTC
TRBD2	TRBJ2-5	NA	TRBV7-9	CASSPLSSGSSAETQYF	TGTGCCAGCAGTCCCCTGTCGAGCGGGAGTTCCGCAGAGACCCAGTACTTC
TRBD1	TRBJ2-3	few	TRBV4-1	CASRRTGTGGSDTQYF	TGCGCCAGCAGGCGGACCGGGACAGGGGGCTCAGATACGCAGTATTTT
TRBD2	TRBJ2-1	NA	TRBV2	CASSETPGTRALFF	TGTGCCAGCAGTGAAACCCCCGGGACTAGAGCGTTGTTCTTC
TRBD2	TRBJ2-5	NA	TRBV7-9	CASRLLAGETQYF	TGTGCCAGCAGGCTCTTAGCGGGAGAGACCCAGTACTTC
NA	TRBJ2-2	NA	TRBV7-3	CASTKAGSGELFF	TGTGCCAGCACAAAGGCGGGTTCCGGGGAGCTGTTTTTT
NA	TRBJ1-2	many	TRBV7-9	CASSLVARTYGYTF	TGTGCCAGCAGCTTAGTCGCCAGGACCTATGGCTACACCTTC
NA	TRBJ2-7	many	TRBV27	CASSSSREQYF	TGTGCCAGCAGTTCCAGCCGCGAGCAGTACTTC
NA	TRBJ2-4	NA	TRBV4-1	CASSQDNDEGTKNIQYF	TGCGCCAGCAGCCAAGATAACGACGAGGGAACCAAAAACATTCAGTACTTC
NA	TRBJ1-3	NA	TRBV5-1	CASSLAGNGNTIYF	TGCGCCAGCAGCTTGGCCGGGAATGGAAACACCATATATTTT
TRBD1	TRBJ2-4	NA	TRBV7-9	CASSVGQGAKNIQYF	TGTGCCAGCAGCGTTGGACAGGGGGCCAAAAACATTCAGTACTTC
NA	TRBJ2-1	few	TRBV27	CASGWVGVNEQFF	TGTGCCAGCGGGTGGGTAGGGGTCAATGAGCAGTTCTTC
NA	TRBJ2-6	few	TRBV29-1	CSAGIRLSGANVLTF	TGCAGCGCGGGGATTCGTCTATCTGGGGCCAACGTCCTGACTTTC
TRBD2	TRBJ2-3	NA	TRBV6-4	CASSGGGAETDTQYF	TGTGCCAGCAGCGGCGGGGGTGCGGAAACAGATACGCAGTATTTT
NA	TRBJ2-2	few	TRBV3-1	CASSPFTGELFF	TGTGCCAGCAGCCCTTTCACCGGGGAGCTGTTTTTT
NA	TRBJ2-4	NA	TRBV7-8	CASSIRGNIQYF	TGTGCCAGCAGCATCCGGGGGAACATTCAGTACTTC
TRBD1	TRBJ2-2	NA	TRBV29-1	CSVVGTGATGELFF	TGCAGCGTTGTCGGGACAGGGGCCACCGGGGAGCTGTTTTTT
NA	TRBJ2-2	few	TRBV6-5	CASSYMGVQSGELFF	TGTGCCAGCAGTTACATGGGAGTTCAGTCCGGGGAGCTGTTTTTT
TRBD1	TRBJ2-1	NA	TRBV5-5	CASSVGQGQIEQFF	TGTGCCAGCAGCGTGGGACAGGGCCAAATTGAGCAGTTCTTC
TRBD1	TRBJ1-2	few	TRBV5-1	CASSSRPVGQGAAEHGYTF	TGCGCCAGCAGCTCCCGGCCTGTGGGGCAGGGGGCGGCGGAGCATGGCTACACCTTC
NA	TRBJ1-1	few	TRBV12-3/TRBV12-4	CASSPHREWTEAFF	TGTGCCAGCAGTCCCCACAGGGAATGGACTGAAGCTTTCTTT
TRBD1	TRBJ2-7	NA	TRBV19	CASRNPGQGLYEQYF	TGTGCCAGTAGGAATCCGGGACAGGGGCTCTACGAGCAGTACTTC
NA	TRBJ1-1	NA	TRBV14	CASSQDRGKVMNTEAFF	TGTGCCAGCAGCCAAGATCGGGGGAAGGTGATGAACACTGAAGCTTTCTTT
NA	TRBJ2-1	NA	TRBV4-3	CASSQVLGNEQFF	TGCGCCAGCAGCCAAGTCTTAGGCAATGAGCAGTTCTTC
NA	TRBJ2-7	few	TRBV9	CASSVAMRGYEQYF	TGTGCCAGCAGCGTAGCTATGAGGGGCTACGAGCAGTACTTC
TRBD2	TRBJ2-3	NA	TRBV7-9	CASSKTSGVRDTQYF	TGTGCCAGCAGTAAGACTAGCGGCGTCAGGGATACGCAGTATTTT
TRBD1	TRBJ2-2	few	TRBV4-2	CASSFTGGTGELFF	TGTGCCAGCAGCTTTACAGGGGGCACCGGGGAGCTGTTTTTT
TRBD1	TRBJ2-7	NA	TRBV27	CASSGPGQEVYEQYF	TGTGCCAGCAGTGGCCCGGGACAGGAGGTCTACGAGCAGTACTTC